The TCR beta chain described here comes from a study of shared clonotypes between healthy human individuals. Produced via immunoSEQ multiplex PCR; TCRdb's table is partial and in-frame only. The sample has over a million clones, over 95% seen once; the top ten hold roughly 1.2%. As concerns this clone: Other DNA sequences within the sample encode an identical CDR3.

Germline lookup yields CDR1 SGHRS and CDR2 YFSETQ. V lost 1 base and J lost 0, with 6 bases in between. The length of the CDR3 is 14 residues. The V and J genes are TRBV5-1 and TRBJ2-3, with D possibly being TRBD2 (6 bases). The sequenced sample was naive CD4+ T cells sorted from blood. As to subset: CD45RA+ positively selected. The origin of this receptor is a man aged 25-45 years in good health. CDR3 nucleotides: TGCGCCAGCAGCTTGCTAGCGAGCACAGATACGCAGTATTTT. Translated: CASSLLASTDTQYF.